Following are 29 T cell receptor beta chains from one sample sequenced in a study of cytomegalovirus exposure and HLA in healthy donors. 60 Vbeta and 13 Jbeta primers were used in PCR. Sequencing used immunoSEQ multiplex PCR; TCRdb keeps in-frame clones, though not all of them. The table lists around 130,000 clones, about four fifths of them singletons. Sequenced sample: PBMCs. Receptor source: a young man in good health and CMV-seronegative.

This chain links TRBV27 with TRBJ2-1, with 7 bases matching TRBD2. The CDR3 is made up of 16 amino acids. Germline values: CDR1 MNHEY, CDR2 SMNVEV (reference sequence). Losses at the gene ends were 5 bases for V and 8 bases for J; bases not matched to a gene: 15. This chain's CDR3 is CASSPTAGLFVHEQFF. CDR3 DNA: TGTGCCAGCAGTCCTACCGCGGGACTATTTGTCCATGAGCAGTTCTTC.

Written as DNA, the CDR3 is TGTGCCAGCTCAGACGGGACAGCTGGAAACACCATATATTTT. This sequence encodes CASSDGTAGNTIYF. The rearrangement joins TRBV18 to TRBJ1-3, with 7 bases fitting TRBD1. Germline assignment: CDR1 KGHSH and CDR2 LQKENI. The CDR3 has 14 residues. J gave up 2 bases and V 5 bases, and 3 bases lay outside the gene matches.

The CDR3 DNA is TGTGCCAGCAGCTTAAAGTGGGGGCCCAATCAGCCCCAGCATTTT. Its translation is CASSLKWGPNQPQHF. This chain joins TRBV28 and TRBJ1-5; tentative D call: TRBD1 (6 bases). Germline CDR1 is MDHEN and CDR2 is SYDVKM. The CDR3 consists of 15 residues. Trimming removed 6 bases from V and 3 bases from J, with 15 bases in between.

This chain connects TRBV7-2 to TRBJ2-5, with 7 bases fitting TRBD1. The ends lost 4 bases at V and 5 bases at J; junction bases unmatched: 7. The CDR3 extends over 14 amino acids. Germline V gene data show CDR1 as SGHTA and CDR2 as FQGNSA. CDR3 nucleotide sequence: TGTGCCAGCAGCTCCAGGACAGGCGGGGAGACCCAGTACTTC. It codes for CASSSRTGGETQYF.

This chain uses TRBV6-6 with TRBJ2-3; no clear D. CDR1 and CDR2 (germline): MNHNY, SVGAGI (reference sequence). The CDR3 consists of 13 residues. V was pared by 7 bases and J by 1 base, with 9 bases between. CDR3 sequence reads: CASTPSGTDTQYF. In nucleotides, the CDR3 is TGTGCCAGCACCCCCTCGGGCACAGATACGCAGTATTTT.

CDR3 in amino acids: CASSGTGVGYGYTF. The CDR3 coding sequence is TGTGCCAGCAGCGGTACAGGGGTAGGGTATGGCTACACCTTC. The chain couples TRBV5-4 to TRBJ1-2; 7 nucleotides match TRBD1. CDR1 and CDR2 (germline): SGHNT, YYREEE (reference sequence). With 4 bases clipped from V and 5 bases from J, the junction kept 8 bases outside the gene matches. This CDR3 region has 14 residues.

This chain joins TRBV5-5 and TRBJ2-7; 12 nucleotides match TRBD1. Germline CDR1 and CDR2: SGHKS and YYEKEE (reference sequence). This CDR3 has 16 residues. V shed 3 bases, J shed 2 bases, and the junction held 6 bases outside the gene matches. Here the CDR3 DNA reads TGTGCCAGCAGCTATATGGGACAGGGGGCGACCTACGAGCAGTACTTC. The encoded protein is CASSYMGQGATYEQYF.

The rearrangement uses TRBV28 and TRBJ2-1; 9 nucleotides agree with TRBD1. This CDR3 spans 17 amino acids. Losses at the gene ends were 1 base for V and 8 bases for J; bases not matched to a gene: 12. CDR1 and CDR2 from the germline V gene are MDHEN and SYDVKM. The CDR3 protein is CASSLFDRGVSGHEQFF. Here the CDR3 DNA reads TGTGCCAGCAGTTTATTTGACAGGGGGGTCTCCGGCCATGAGCAGTTCTTC.

In nucleotides, the CDR3 is TGTGCCAGCAGTTACGGGGAGGCAGTCACTGAAGCTTTCTTT. Translating it yields CASSYGEAVTEAFF. The V and J genes are TRBV6-5 and TRBJ1-1; D is unclear. The CDR3 covers 14 residues. V lost 2 bases to trimming and J lost 4 bases, with 11 bases between them. From germline, CDR1 is MNHEY and CDR2 SVGAGI.

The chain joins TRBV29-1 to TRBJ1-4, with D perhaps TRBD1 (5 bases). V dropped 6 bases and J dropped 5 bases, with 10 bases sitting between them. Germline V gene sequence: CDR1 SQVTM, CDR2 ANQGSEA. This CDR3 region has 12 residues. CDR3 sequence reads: CSVGRGNEKLFF. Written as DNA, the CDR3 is TGCAGCGTAGGGCGGGGGAATGAAAAACTGTTTTTT.

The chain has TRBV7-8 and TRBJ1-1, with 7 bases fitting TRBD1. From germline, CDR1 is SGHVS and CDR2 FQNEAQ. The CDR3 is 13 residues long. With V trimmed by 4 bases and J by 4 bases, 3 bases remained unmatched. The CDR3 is CASSSDRATEAFF. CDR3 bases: TGTGCCAGCAGCTCCGACAGGGCCACTGAAGCTTTCTTT.

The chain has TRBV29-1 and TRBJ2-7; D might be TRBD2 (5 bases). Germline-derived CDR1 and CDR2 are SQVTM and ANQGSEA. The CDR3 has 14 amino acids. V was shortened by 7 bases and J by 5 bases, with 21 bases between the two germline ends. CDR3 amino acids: CSAQGRRVQDEQYF. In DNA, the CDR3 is TGCAGCGCCCAAGGTAGGCGGGTCCAGGACGAGCAGTACTTC.

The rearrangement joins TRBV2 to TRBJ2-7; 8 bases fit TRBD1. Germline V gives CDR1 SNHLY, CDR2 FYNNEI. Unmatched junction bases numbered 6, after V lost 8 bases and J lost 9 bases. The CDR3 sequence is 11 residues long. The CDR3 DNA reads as TGTGCCAGCCTGACAGGGGATGCGCAGTACTTC. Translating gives CASLTGDAQYF.

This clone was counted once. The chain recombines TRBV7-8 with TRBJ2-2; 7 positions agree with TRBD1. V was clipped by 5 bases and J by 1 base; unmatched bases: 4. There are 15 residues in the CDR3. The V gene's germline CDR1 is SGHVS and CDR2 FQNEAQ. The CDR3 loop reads CASSPRGMNTGELFF. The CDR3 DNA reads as TGTGCCAGCAGCCCCAGGGGGATGAACACCGGGGAGCTGTTTTTT.

CDR3 in DNA: TGTGCCAGCAGGGCAAGCTCTGGAAACACCATATATTTT. It encodes CASRASSGNTIYF. The chain carries TRBV6-1 and TRBJ1-3; no firm D call. This CDR3 spans 13 amino acids. Trimming took 6 bases from V and 0 from J, leaving 6 bases between them. From germline, CDR1 is MNHNS and CDR2 SASEGT.

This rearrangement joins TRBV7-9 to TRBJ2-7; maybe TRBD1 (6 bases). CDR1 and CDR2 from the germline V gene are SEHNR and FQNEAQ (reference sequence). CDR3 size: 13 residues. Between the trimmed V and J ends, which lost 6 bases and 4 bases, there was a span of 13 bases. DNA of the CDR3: TGTGCCAGCAGGCGGACAGCACCGTACGAGCAGTACTTC. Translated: CASRRTAPYEQYF.

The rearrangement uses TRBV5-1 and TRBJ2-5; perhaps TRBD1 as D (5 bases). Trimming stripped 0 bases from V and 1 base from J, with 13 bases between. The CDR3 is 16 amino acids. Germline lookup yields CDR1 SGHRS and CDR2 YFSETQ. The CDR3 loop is CASSLGFIGAQETQYF. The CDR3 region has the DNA TGCGCCAGCAGCTTGGGGTTTATTGGGGCCCAAGAGACCCAGTACTTC.

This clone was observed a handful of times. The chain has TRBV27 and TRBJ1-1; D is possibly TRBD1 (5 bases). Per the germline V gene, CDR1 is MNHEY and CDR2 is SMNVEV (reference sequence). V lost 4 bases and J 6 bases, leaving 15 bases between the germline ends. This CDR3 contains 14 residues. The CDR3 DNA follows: TGTGCCAGCAGTTCTCAGGGAGGGTCGGCTGAAGCTTTCTTT. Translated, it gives CASSSQGGSAEAFF.

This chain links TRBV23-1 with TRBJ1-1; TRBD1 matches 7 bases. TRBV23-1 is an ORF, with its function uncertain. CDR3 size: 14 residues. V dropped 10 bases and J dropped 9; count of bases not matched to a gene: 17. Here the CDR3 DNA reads TGCGCCATCTCACAGGGGAGGAGTGGGCACAAAGCTTTCTTT. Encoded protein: CAISQGRSGHKAFF.

The CDR3 loop is CASSVTTGESEKLFF. CDR3 nucleotides: TGTGCCAGCAGTGTGACGACAGGAGAATCTGAAAAACTGTTTTTT. The chain has TRBV6-1 and TRBJ1-4, with D perhaps matching TRBD1 (6 bases). Germline lookup yields CDR1 MNHNS and CDR2 SASEGT. The CDR3 runs to 15 residues. Trimming removed 4 bases from V and 7 bases from J, with 16 bases in between.

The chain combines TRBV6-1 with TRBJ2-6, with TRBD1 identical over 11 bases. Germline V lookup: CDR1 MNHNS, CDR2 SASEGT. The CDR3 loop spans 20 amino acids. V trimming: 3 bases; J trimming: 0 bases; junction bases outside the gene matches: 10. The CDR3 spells CASSDLRTGGANSGANVLTF. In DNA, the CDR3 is TGTGCCAGCAGTGATTTGCGGACAGGGGGCGCCAACTCTGGGGCCAACGTCCTGACTTTC.

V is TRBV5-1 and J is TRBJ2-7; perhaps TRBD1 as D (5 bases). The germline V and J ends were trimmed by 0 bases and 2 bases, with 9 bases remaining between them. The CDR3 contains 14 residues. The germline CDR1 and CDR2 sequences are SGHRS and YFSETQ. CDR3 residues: CASSLEGRAYEQYF. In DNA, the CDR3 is TGCGCCAGCAGCTTGGAAGGCAGGGCCTACGAGCAGTACTTC.

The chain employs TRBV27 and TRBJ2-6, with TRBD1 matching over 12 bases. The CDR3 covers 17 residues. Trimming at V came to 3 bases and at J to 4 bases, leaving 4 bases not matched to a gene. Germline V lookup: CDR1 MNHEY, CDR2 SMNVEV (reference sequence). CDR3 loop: CASSFGTGGAGANVLTF. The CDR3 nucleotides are TGTGCCAGCAGTTTTGGGACAGGGGGCGCCGGGGCCAACGTCCTGACTTTC. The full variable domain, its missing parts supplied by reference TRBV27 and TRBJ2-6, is EAQVTQNPRYLITVTGKKLTVTCSQNMNHEYMSWYRQDPGLGLRQIYYSMNVEVTDKGDVPEGYKVSRKEKRNFPLILESPSPNQTSLYFCASSFGTGGAGANVLTFGAGSRLTVL.

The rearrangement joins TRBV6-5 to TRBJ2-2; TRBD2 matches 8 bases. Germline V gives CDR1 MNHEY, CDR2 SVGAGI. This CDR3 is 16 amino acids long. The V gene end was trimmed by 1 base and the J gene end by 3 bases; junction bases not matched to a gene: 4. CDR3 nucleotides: TGTGCCAGCAGTTACTGGGGACTAGGGGACACCGGGGAGCTGTTTTTT. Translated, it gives CASSYWGLGDTGELFF.

For the CDR3, the DNA is TGCGCCAGCAGCTTTGGCCCCGTGGGCACAGATACGCAGTATTTT. This sequence encodes CASSFGPVGTDTQYF. This chain joins TRBV5-1 and TRBJ2-3, with no clear D. The germline V and J ends were trimmed by 2 bases and 1 base, with 11 bases remaining between them. Germline V gene lookup returns CDR1 SGHRS and CDR2 YFSETQ. This CDR3 spans 15 amino acids.

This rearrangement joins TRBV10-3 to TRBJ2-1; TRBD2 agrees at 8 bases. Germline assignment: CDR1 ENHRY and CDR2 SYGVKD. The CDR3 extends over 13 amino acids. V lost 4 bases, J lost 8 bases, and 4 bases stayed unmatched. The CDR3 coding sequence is TGTGCCATCAGTGTGGCGGGAGGCGATGAGCAGTTCTTC. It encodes CAISVAGGDEQFF.

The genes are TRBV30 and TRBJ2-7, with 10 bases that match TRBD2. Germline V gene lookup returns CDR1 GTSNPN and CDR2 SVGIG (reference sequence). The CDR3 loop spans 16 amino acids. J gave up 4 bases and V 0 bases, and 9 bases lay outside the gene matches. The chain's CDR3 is CAWSVGPASGGYEQYF. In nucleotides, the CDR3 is TGTGCCTGGAGTGTAGGTCCGGCTAGCGGGGGATACGAGCAGTACTTC.

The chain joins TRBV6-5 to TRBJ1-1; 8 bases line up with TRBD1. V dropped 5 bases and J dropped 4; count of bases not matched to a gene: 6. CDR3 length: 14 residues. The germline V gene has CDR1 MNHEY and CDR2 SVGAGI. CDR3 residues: CASSKYRGTTEAFF. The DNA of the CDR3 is TGTGCCAGCAGTAAATACAGGGGGACCACTGAAGCTTTCTTT.

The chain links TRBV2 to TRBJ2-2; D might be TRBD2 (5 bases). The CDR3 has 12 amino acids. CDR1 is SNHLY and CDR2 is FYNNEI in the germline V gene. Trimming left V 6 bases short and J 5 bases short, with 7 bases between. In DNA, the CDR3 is TGTGCCAGCAGGCGGGCTACCGGGGAGCTGTTTTTT. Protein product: CASRRATGELFF.